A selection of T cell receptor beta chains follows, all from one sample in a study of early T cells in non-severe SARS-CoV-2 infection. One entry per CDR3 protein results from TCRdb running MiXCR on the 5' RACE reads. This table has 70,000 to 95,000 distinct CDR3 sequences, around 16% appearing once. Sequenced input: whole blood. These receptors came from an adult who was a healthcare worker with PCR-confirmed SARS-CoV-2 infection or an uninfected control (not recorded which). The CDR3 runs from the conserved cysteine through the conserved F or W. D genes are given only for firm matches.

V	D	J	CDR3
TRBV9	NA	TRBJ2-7	CASSVKGGRGYEQYF
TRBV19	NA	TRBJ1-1	CASSTADGRAFF
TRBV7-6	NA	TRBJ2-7	CASSPRDGSTREQYF
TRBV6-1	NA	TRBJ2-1	CASGRSWNEQFF
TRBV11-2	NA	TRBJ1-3	CASSLASVNFGNTIYF
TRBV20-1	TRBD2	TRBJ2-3	CSARASGGAPDTQYF
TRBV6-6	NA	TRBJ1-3	CASSYPPSGNTIYF
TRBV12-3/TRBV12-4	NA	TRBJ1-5	CASSLRQFYSNQPQHF
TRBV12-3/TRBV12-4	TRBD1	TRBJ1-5	CASSSDRDNQPQHF
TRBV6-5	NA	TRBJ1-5	CASSPSGAIYSNQPQHF
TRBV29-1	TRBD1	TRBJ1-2	CSAEGQMYGYTF
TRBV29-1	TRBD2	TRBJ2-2	CSVGTSGAGELFF
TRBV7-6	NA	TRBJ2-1	CASSIGPSPFNEQFF